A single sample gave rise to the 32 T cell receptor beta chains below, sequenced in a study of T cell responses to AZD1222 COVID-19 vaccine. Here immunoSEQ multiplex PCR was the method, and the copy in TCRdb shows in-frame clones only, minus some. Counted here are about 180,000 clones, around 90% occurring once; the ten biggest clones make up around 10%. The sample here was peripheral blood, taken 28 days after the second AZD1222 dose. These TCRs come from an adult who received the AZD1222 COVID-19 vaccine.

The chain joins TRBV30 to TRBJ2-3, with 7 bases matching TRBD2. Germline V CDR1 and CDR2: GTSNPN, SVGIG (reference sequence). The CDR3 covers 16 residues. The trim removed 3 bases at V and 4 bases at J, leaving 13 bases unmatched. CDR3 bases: TGTGCCTGGAGGCGGGGGATAGCGAAAAGCGCAGATACGCAGTATTTT. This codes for CAWRRGIAKSADTQYF.

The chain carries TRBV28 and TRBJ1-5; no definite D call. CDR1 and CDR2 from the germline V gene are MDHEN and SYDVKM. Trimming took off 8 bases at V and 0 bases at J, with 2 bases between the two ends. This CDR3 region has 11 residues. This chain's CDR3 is CASHSNQPQHF. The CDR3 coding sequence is TGTGCCAGCCATAGCAATCAGCCCCAGCATTTT. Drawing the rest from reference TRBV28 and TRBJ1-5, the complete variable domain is DVKVTQSSRYLVKRTGEKVFLECVQDMDHENMFWYRQDPGLGLRLIYFSYDVKMKEKGDIPEGYSVSREKKERFSLILESASTNQTSMYLCASHSNQPQHFGDGTRLSIL.

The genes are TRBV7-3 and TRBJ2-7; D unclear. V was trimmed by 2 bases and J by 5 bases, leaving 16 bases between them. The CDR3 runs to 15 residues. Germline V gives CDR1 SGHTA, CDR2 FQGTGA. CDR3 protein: CASSLRQTSPHEQYF. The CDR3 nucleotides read TGTGCCAGCAGCTTACGGCAGACCAGTCCCCACGAGCAGTACTTC. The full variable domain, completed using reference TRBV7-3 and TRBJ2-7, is GAGVSQTPSNKVTEKGKYVELRCDPISGHTALYWYRQSLGQGPEFLIYFQGTGAADDSGLPNDRFFAVRPEGSVSTLKIQRTERGDSAVYLCASSLRQTSPHEQYFGPGTRLTVT.

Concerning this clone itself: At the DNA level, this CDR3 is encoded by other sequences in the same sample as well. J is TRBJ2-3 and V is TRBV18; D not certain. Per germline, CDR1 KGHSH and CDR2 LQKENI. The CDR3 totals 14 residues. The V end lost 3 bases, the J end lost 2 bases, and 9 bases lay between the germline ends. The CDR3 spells CASSPRDFTDTQYF. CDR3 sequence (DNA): TGTGCCAGCTCACCTCGCGATTTCACAGATACGCAGTATTTT.

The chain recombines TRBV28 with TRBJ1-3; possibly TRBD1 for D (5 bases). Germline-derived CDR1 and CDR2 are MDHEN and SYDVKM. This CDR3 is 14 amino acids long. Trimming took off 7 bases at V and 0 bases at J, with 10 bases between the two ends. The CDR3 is CASTLGHSGNTIYF. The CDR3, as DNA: TGTGCCAGCACCCTAGGACACTCTGGAAACACCATATATTTT.

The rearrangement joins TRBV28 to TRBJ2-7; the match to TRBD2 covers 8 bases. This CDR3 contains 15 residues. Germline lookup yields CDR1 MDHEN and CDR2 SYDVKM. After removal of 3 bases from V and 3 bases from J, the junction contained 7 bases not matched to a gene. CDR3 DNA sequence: TGTGCCAGCAGTTTCGCCTTGGCGGGGGGCTACGAGCAGTACTTC. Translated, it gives CASSFALAGGYEQYF.

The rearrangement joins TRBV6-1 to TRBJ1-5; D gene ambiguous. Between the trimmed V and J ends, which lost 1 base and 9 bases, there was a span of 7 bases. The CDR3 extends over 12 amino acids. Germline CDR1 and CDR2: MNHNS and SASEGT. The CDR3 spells CASSEGEGPQHF. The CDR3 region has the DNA TGTGCCAGCAGTGAAGGTGAAGGGCCCCAGCATTTT.

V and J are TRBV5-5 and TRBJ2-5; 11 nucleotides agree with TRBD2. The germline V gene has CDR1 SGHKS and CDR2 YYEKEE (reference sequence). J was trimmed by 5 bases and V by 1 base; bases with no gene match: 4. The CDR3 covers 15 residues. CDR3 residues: CASSLLAGGFETQYF. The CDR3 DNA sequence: TGTGCCAGCAGCTTGTTAGCGGGGGGGTTTGAGACCCAGTACTTC.

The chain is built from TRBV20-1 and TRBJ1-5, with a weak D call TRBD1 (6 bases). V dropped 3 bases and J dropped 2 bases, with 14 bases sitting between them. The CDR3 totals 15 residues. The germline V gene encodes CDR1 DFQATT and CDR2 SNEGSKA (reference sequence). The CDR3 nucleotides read TGCAGTGCTAGTGAGGGGGGAGTTGGCAATCAGCCCCAGCATTTT. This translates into CSASEGGVGNQPQHF.

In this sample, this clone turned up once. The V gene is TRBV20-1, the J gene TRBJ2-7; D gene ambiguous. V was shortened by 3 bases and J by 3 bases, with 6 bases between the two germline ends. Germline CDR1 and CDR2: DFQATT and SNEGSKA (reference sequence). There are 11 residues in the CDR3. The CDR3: CSARADYEQYF. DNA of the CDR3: TGCAGTGCTAGGGCCGACTACGAGCAGTACTTC.

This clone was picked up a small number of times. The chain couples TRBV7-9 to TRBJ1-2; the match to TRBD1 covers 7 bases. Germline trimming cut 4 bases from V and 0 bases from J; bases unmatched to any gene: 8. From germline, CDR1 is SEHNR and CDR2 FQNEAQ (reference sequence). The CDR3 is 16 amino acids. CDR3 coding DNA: TGTGCCAGCAGCTGGACCGGGACAGCAACTAACTATGGCTACACCTTC. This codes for CASSWTGTATNYGYTF.

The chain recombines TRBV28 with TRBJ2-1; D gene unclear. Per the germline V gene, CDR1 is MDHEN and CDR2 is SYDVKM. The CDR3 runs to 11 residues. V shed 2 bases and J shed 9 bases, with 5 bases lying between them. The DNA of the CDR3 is TGTGCCAGCAGTTTAATGGGTGAGCAGTTCTTC. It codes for CASSLMGEQFF.

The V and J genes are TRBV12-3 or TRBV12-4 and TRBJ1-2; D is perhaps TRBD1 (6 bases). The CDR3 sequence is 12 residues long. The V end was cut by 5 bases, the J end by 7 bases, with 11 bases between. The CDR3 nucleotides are TGTGCCAGCAGTCCCACAGGGTCTGGCTACACCTTC. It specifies CASSPTGSGYTF.

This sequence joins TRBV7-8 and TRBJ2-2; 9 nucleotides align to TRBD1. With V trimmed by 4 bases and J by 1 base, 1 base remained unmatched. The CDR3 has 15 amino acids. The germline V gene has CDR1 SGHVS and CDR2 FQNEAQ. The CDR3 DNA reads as TGTGCCAGCAGCTCGACAGGGGGGAACACCGGGGAGCTGTTTTTT. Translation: CASSSTGGNTGELFF. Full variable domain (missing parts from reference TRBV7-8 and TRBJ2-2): GAGVSQSPRYKVAKRGQDVALRCDPISGHVSLFWYQQALGQGPEFLTYFQNEAQLDKSGLPSDRFFAERPEGSVSTLKIQRTQQEDSAVYLCASSSTGGNTGELFFGEGSRLTVL.

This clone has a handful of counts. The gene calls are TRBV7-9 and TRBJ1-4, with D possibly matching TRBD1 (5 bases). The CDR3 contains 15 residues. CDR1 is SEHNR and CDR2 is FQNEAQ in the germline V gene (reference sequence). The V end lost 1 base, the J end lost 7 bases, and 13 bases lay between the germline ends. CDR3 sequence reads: CASSLDPSQGEKLFF. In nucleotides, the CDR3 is TGTGCCAGCAGCTTAGACCCATCTCAGGGTGAAAAACTGTTTTTT.

CDR3 bases: TGTGCCTGGAGTGTGGCCAGGGCGGGGTATGGCTACACCTTC. It codes for CAWSVARAGYGYTF. This chain uses TRBV30 with TRBJ1-2; D might be TRBD1 (5 bases). The CDR3 runs 14 residues. The germline V and J ends were trimmed by 0 bases and 5 bases, with 13 bases remaining between them. Germline values: CDR1 GTSNPN, CDR2 SVGIG (reference sequence).

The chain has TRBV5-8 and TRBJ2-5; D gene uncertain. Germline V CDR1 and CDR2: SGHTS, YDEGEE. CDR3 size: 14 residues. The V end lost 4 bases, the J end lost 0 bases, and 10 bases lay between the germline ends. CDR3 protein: CASSRTTNQETQYF. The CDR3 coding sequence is TGTGCCAGCAGCAGAACGACAAACCAAGAGACCCAGTACTTC. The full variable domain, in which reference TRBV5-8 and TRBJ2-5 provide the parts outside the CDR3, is EAGVTQSPTHLIKTRGQQATLRCSPISGHTSVYWYQQALGLGLQFLLWYDEGEERNRGNFPPRFSGRQFPNYSSELNVNALELEDSALYLCASSRTTNQETQYFGPGTRLLVL.

CDR3 nucleotides: TGTGCCAGCAGTTTCCCCGTGGAGGCCGGGGGCACTGAAGCTTTCTTT. Translated: CASSFPVEAGGTEAFF. V usage is TRBV28 and J usage is TRBJ1-1; tentative D call: TRBD1 (5 bases). V was clipped by 3 bases and J by 4 bases, with 18 bases between them. The CDR3 has 16 amino acids. Looked up from germline, CDR1 is MDHEN and CDR2 is SYDVKM.

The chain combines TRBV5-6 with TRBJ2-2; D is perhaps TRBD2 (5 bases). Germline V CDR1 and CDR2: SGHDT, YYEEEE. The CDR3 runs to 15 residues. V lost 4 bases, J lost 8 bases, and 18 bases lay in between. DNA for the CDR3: TGTGCCAGCAGCCCCGATATAAGTTGGAGGGGGGAGCTGTTTTTT. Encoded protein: CASSPDISWRGELFF.

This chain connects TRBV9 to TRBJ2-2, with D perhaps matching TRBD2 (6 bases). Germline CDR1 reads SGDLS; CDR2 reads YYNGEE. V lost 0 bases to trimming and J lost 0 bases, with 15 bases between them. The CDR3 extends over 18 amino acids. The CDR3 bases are TGTGCCAGCAGCGTAGGTCTAGCGTGGGACCCGAACACCGGGGAGCTGTTTTTT. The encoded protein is CASSVGLAWDPNTGELFF.

The CDR3 region has the DNA TGCGCCAGCAGCCGTGCACAGGGTAGATCACCCCTCCACTTT. Its translation: CASSRAQGRSPLHF. This chain joins TRBV5-1 and TRBJ1-6, with a possible D match to TRBD1 (6 bases). The CDR3 is made up of 14 amino acids. Germline lookup yields CDR1 SGHRS and CDR2 YFSETQ. Trimming removed 4 bases from V and 10 bases from J, with 15 bases in between.

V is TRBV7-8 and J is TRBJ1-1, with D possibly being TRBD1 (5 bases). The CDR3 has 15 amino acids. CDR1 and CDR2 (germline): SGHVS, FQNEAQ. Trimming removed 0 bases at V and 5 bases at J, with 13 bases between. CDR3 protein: CASSLAWGAGTEAFF. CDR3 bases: TGTGCCAGCAGCTTAGCGTGGGGCGCGGGGACTGAAGCTTTCTTT. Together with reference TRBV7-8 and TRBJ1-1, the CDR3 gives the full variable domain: GAGVSQSPRYKVAKRGQDVALRCDPISGHVSLFWYQQALGQGPEFLTYFQNEAQLDKSGLPSDRFFAERPEGSVSTLKIQRTQQEDSAVYLCASSLAWGAGTEAFFGQGTRLTVV.

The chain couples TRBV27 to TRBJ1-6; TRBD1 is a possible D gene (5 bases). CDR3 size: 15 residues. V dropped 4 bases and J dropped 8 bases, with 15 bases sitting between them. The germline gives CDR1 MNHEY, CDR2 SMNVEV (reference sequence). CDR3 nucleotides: TGTGCCAGCAGTTGGGCTGTGGAGGGGTATTCACCCCTCCACTTT. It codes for CASSWAVEGYSPLHF.

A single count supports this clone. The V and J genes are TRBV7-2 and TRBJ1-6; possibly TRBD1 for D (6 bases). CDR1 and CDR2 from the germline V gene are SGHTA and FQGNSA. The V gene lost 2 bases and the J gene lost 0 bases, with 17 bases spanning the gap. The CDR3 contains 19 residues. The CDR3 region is CASSLSRPGASSYNSPLHF. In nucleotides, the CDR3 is TGTGCCAGCAGCTTATCTCGGCCAGGGGCTAGCTCCTATAATTCACCCCTCCACTTT.

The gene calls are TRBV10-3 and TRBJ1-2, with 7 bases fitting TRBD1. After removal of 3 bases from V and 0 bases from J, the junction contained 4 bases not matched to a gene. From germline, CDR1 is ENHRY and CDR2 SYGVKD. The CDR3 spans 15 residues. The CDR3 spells CAISETGDSNYGYTF. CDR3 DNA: TGTGCCATCAGTGAAACAGGGGACTCTAACTATGGCTACACCTTC.

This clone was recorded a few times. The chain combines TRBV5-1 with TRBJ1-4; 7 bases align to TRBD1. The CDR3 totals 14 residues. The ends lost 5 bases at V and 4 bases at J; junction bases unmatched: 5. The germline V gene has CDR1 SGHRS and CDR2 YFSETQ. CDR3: CASSYRGGNEKLFF. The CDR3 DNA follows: TGCGCCAGCAGTTACAGGGGTGGTAATGAAAAACTGTTTTTT.

The CDR3 DNA reads as TGTGCCAGCAGTTGGGGGCCTCCCAGGGAGCTGTTTTTT. Translated, it gives CASSWGPPRELFF. This rearrangement joins TRBV12-3 or TRBV12-4 to TRBJ2-2; D may be TRBD1 (6 bases). V lost 4 bases to trimming and J lost 9 bases, with 12 bases between them. This CDR3 comprises 13 residues.

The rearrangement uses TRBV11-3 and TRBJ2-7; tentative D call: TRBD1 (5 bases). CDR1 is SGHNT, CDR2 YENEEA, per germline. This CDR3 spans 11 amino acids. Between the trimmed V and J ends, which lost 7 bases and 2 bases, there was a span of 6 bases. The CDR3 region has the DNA TGTGCCAGCAACAGGCCCTACGAGCAGTACTTC. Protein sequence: CASNRPYEQYF.

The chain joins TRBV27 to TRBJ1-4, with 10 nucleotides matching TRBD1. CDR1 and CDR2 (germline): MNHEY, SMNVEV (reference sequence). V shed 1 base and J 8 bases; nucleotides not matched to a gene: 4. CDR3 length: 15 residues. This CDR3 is CASSLYDRGQEKLFF. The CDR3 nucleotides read TGTGCCAGCAGTTTATACGACAGGGGGCAAGAAAAACTGTTTTTT. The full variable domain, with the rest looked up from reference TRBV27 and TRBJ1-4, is EAQVTQNPRYLITVTGKKLTVTCSQNMNHEYMSWYRQDPGLGLRQIYYSMNVEVTDKGDVPEGYKVSRKEKRNFPLILESPSPNQTSLYFCASSLYDRGQEKLFFGSGTQLSVL.

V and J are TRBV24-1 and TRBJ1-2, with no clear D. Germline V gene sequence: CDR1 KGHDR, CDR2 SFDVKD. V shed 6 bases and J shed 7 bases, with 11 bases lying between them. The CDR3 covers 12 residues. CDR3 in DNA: TGTGCCACCAGTAACTCATCCGGTGGCTACACCTTC. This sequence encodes CATSNSSGGYTF.

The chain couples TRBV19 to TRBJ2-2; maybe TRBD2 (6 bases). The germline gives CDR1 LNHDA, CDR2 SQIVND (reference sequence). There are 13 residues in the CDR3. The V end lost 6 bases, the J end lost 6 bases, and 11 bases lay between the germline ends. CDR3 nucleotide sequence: TGTGCCAGTAGGGGTCCGGGGGCCGGGGAGCTGTTTTTT. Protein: CASRGPGAGELFF.

CDR3 DNA: TGTGCCAGTTCCATACAGCGGAACACTGAAGCTTTCTTT. Amino acids: CASSIQRNTEAFF. The J gene is TRBJ1-1, the V gene TRBV28; no clear D. Germline assignment: CDR1 MDHEN and CDR2 SYDVKM. The CDR3 is 13 residues long. The ends were cut back, 9 bases at V and 1 base at J, with 12 bases in the middle.